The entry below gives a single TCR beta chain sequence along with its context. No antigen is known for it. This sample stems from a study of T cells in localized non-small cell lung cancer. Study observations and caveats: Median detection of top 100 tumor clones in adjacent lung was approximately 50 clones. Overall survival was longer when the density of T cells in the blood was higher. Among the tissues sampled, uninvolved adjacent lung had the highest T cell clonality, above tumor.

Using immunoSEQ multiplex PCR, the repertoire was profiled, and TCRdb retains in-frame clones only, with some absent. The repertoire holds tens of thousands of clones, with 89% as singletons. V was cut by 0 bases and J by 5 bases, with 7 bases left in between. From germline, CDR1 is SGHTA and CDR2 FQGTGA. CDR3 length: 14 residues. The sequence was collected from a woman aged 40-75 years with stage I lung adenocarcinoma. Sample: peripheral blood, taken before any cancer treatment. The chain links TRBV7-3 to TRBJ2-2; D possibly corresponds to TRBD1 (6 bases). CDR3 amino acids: CASSLTQGTGELFF. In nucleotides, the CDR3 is TGTGCCAGCAGCTTAACTCAGGGGACCGGGGAGCTGTTTTTT. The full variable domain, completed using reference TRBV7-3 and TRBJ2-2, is GAGVSQTPSNKVTEKGKYVELRCDPISGHTALYWYRQSLGQGPEFLIYFQGTGAADDSGLPNDRFFAVRPEGSVSTLKIQRTERGDSAVYLCASSLTQGTGELFFGEGSRLTVL.